A selection of T cell receptor beta chains follows, all from one sample in a study of regulatory T cells in long-lasting Graves disease. TCRdb re-analysed the multiplex PCR reads in MiXCR, keeping a single row per CDR3 protein. This sample has about 620,000 distinct CDR3 sequences, with about 15% found just once. These data were likewise used in another study, on T cells in Graves' hyperthyroidism and ophthalmopathy.

The sample in question was peripheral blood mononuclear cells (PBMCs), obtained at new diagnosis, from a patient treated with antithyroid drugs. The source of these receptors is a woman in her 30s with Graves disease. The CDR3 runs from the conserved cysteine through the conserved F or W. Fields, in order: clone size, V gene, D gene, J gene, CDR3 protein, CDR3 DNA. D genes are given only for firm matches. Size tells how often a clone was seen (once, few, many) or the class of an expanded clone, and some rows leave it out.

>NA|TRBV18|NA|TRBJ2-5
CASSPKVAGWQETQYF
TGTGCCAGCTCACCAAAGGTTGCGGGATGGCAAGAGACCCAGTACTTC
>few|TRBV29-1|NA|TRBJ2-7
CSVKGALHEQYF
TGCAGCGTCAAAGGGGCCCTGCACGAGCAGTACTTC
>many|TRBV7-2|NA|TRBJ1-2
CASTAHLNYGYTF
TGTGCCAGCACCGCACACCTCAACTATGGCTACACCTTC
>few|TRBV5-4|NA|TRBJ2-1
CASSLGPGVNEQFF
TGTGCCAGCAGCTTGGGGCCAGGGGTCAATGAGCAGTTCTTC
>NA|TRBV7-9|TRBD1|TRBJ1-5
CASSLSGQTFQPQHF
TGTGCCAGCAGCTTATCGGGACAGACGTTCCAGCCCCAGCATTTT
>NA|TRBV9|TRBD2|TRBJ2-1
CASSEGTRYEQFF
TGTGCCAGCAGCGAAGGGACTAGGTATGAGCAGTTCTTC
>few|TRBV18|NA|TRBJ1-6
CASSPSEGVNSPLHF
TGTGCCAGCTCACCGTCCGAAGGGGTTAATTCACCCCTCCACTTT
>many|TRBV27|TRBD2|TRBJ2-7
CASSLSGTSSYEQYF
TGTGCCAGCAGTTTATCAGGGACTAGCAGCTACGAGCAGTACTTC
>NA|TRBV5-1|NA|TRBJ2-1
CASSRDHAQEQFF
TGCGCCAGCTCCCGTGACCACGCCCAGGAGCAGTTCTTC
>few|TRBV6-5|NA|TRBJ2-7
CASSYGSFYEQYF
TGTGCCAGCAGTTACGGGAGTTTTTACGAGCAGTACTTC
>few|TRBV4-2|NA|TRBJ2-1
CASSPGRGDNEQFF
TGTGCCAGCAGTCCCGGCCGCGGGGACAATGAGCAGTTCTTC
>NA|TRBV7-3|NA|TRBJ2-2
CASSTGEIISGELFF
TGTGCCAGCAGTACGGGAGAAATTATCTCCGGGGAGCTGTTTTTT
>NA|TRBV20-1|NA|TRBJ1-6
CSAREVSGMSPLHF
TGCAGTGCTAGAGAAGTCAGTGGGATGTCACCCCTCCACTTT
>few|TRBV27|TRBD2|TRBJ2-2
CASSPKGPGLAGGPPGELFF
TGTGCCAGCAGTCCCAAGGGACCGGGACTAGCGGGAGGGCCCCCCGGGGAGCTGTTTTTT
>NA|TRBV28|NA|TRBJ1-4
CASSLGGGAKLFF
TGTGCCAGCAGTTTAGGGGGGGGCGCAAAACTGTTTTTT
>NA|TRBV20-1|NA|TRBJ1-2
CSLVRDVIYGYTF
TGCAGTCTCGTTCGGGACGTTATCTATGGCTACACCTTC
>many|TRBV2|NA|TRBJ2-2
CASIWGTGELFF
TGTGCCAGCATTTGGGGCACCGGGGAGCTGTTTTTT
>few|TRBV7-2|NA|TRBJ2-5
CASSFTGGGGTQYF
TGTGCCAGCAGCTTCACTGGGGGAGGGGGGACCCAGTACTTC
>NA|TRBV6-1|NA|TRBJ1-4
CASSEGVDYEKLSF
TGTGCCAGCAGTGAAGGGGTCGACTATGAAAAACTGTCTTTT
>many|TRBV27|NA|TRBJ1-1
CASSKYRDTEAFF
TGTGCCAGCAGCAAATACAGGGACACTGAAGCTTTCTTT